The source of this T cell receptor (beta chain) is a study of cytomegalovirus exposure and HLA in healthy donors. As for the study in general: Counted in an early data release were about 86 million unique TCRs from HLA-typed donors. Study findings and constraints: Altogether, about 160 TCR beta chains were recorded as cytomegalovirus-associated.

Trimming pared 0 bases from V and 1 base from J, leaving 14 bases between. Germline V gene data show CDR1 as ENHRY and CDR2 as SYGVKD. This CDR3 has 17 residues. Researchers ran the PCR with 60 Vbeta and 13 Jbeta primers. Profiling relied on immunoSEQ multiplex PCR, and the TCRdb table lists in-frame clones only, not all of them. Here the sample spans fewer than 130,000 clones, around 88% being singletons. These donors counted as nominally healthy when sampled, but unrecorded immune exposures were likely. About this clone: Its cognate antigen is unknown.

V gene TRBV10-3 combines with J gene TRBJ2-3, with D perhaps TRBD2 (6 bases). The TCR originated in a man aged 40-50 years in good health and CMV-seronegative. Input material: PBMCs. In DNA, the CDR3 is TGTGCCATCAGTGAGTCGATGCGGGAACAAGGCACAGATACGCAGTATTTT. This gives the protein CAISESMREQGTDTQYF.